A selection of T cell receptor beta chains follows, all from one sample in a study of cytomegalovirus exposure and HLA in healthy donors. Clones were sequenced by immunoSEQ multiplex PCR, and TCRdb holds only the in-frame ones, with some missing. The table records more than 65,000 clones, roughly four fifths of them present only once. Sequencing used PBMCs. These receptor sequences come from a woman in her sixties in good health and CMV-seropositive. CDR3s leave out the opening cysteine and the closing phenylalanine or tryptophan.

v_call,j_call,cdr3_aa
TRBV5-1,TRBJ1-2,ASSSQGSYGYT
TRBV4-2,TRBJ2-3,ASSTQAGGSIHTDTQY
TRBV4-1,TRBJ1-4,ASSQDRGTANEKLF
TRBV5-1,TRBJ2-7,ASSLVGRGGYEQY
TRBV6-1,TRBJ1-1,ASSEGVRRAGSRTEAF
TRBV11-2,TRBJ2-7,ASRLLAGTLYEQY
TRBV10-3,TRBJ2-2,AISPGHDTGELF
TRBV19,TRBJ2-5,ASSMFSGTSQETQY
TRBV7-2,TRBJ1-4,ASSLNYAGFNEKLF
TRBV10-3,TRBJ1-1,AISEGRGTEAF
TRBV4-1,TRBJ1-1,ASSFGTGGVNTEAF
TRBV28,TRBJ2-3,ASRAAGLGFGADTQY
TRBV23-1,TRBJ2-1,ASRGQGNEQF
TRBV29-1,TRBJ2-5,SVSDPGGETQY
TRBV6-1,TRBJ1-1,ASSARQEAF
TRBV5-1,TRBJ2-3,ASTSGLAGDTQY